The 5 T cell receptor beta chains listed next were all sequenced from one sample in a study of CD8+CD57+ T cells in acquired aplastic anemia. Genomic DNA served as template for TCR beta VDJ and CDR3 profiling. In TCRdb, the reads were re-called with MiXCR into one record per CDR3 protein. The data contain around 170,000 distinct CDR3 sequences, around 47% of them singletons. All sequencing subjects had displayed CD8+CD57+ cell expansion on flow cytometry. Sequenced material: sorted CD4+, CD8+, or CD8+CD57+ T cells (not recorded which) from PBMCs. The receptor source for this set is a human donor with aplastic anemia.

This sequence joins TRBV7-9 and TRBJ2-7; possible D gene TRBD1, 5 bases. The length of the CDR3 is 12 residues. V was shortened by 5 bases and J by 4 bases, with 9 bases between the two germline ends. Germline loops: CDR1 SEHNR, CDR2 FQNEAQ (reference sequence). CDR3 in amino acids: CASSIRVYEQYF. CDR3 coding DNA: TGTGCCAGCAGCATCAGGGTATACGAGCAGTACTTC.

The rearrangement links TRBV11-3 to TRBJ1-1, with 7 nucleotides matching TRBD1. The CDR3 has 13 amino acids. With 5 bases clipped from V and 4 bases from J, the junction kept 4 bases outside the gene matches. Germline CDR1 reads SGHNT; CDR2 reads YENEEA. As DNA, the CDR3 is TGTGCCAGCAGCAACAGGGGAAGCACTGAAGCTTTCTTT. Amino acids: CASSNRGSTEAFF.

The chain recombines TRBV25-1 with TRBJ1-1; TRBD1 agrees at 8 bases. The V gene's germline CDR1 is MGHDK and CDR2 SYGVNS. The CDR3 covers 16 residues. V shed 6 bases and J 1 base; nucleotides not matched to a gene: 10. The chain's CDR3 is CASSPITGGWNTEAFF. The CDR3 DNA sequence: TGTGCCAGCAGCCCTATAACAGGGGGGTGGAACACTGAAGCTTTCTTT.

V usage is TRBV6-1 and J usage is TRBJ2-2; 8 positions agree with TRBD1. Trimming removed 2 bases from V and 4 bases from J; junction bases left unmatched: 12. The V gene's germline CDR1 is MNHNS and CDR2 SASEGT. CDR3 size: 18 residues. The CDR3 nucleotides are TGTGCCAGCAGTGAACGTGGACAGGGCGTGGGAAGCACCGGGGAGCTGTTTTTT. Protein product: CASSERGQGVGSTGELFF.

The V gene is TRBV4-2, the J gene TRBJ2-2; 13 positions match TRBD2. CDR1 and CDR2 (germline): LGHNA, YNFKEQ. The CDR3 length is 16 residues. With V trimmed by 4 bases and J by 6 bases, 5 bases remained unmatched. CDR3 in DNA: TGTGCCAGCAGCCCAGTACTAGCGGGAGGGTCCGGGGAGCTGTTTTTT. This encodes CASSPVLAGGSGELFF.